The source of this T cell receptor beta chain is a study of siplizumab effects on memory and regulatory T cells. V lost 3 bases and J 6 bases, leaving 11 bases between the germline ends. Germline CDR1 and CDR2: LNHDA and SQIVND (reference sequence). The CDR3 is 13 amino acids. Study-wide results and caveats: In siplizumab cultures, the suppressive function of proliferating Tregs remained unconfirmed.

With respect to this clone: No antigen is known for it.

Sequencing used immunoSEQ multiplex PCR; TCRdb keeps in-frame clones, though not all of them. The repertoire holds approximately 110,000 clones, with roughly 94% as singletons. The material sequenced was Tregs sorted from blood. The chain is built from TRBV19 and TRBJ1-2, with D maybe TRBD1 (6 bases). The TCR was taken from a human donor in good health. The DNA for the CDR3 is TGTGCCAGTAGTATCGAGCAGGGGAATGGCTACACCTTC. Protein: CASSIEQGNGYTF.